This TCR beta chain originates from a study of blood T cells in healthy people across ages. This clonotype was picked up a small number of times. Its antigen is undetermined. The CDR3 runs 15 residues. V was clipped by 6 bases and J by 5 bases, with 17 bases between them. Germline assignment: CDR1 MNHEY and CDR2 SVGAGI. Notes on the study in general: Estimates of total diversity, which came from one million sequenced T cells, were considered to be underestimates.

Through a sample-barcoded 5' primer and a J-beta primer mix, a second PCR was run for roughly 7 to 12 cycles. TCRdb redid the calling of the 5' RACE reads with MiXCR, one entry per CDR3 protein. The table lists approximately 800,000 distinct CDR3 sequences, about 34% of them singletons. The TCR sequence derives from a man younger than 35 in good health. Sequenced sample: blood. This chain joins TRBV6-5 and TRBJ2-4; TRBD1 might be the D (5 bases). As DNA, the CDR3 is TGTGCCAGCAGCCCAATGACAGCCGCGGAAAACATTCAGTACTTC. Translated: CASSPMTAAENIQYF.